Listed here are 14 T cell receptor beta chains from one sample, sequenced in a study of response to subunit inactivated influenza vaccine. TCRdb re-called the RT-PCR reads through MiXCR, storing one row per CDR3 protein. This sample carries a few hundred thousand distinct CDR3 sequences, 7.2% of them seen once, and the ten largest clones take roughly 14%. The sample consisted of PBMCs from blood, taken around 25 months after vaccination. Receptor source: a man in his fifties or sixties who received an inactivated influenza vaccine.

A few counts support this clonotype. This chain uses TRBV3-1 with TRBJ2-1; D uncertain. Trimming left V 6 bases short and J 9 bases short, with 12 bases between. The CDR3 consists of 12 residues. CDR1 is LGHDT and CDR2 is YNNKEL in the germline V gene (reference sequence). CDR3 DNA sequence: TGTGCCAGCAGTTTCTATCCCGGTGAGCAGTTCTTC. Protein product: CASSFYPGEQFF.

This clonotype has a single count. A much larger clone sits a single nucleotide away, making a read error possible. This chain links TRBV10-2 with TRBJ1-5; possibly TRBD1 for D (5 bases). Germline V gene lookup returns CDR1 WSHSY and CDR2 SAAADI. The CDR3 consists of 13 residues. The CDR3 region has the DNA TGCCCCAGCACGGACATCCCCAATCAGCCCCAGCATTTT. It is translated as CPSTDIPNQPQHF.

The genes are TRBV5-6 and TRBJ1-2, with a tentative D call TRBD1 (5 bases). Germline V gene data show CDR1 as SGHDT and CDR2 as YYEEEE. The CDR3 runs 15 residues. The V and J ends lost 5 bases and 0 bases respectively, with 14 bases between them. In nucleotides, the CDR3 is TGTGCCAGCAGTCTGGGGGTTGAACCTAACTATGGCTACACCTTC. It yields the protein CASSLGVEPNYGYTF.

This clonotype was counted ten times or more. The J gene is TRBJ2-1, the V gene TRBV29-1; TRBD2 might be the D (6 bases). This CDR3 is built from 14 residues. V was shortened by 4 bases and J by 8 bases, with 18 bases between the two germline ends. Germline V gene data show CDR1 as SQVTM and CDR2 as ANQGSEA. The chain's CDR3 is CSVGFRGSIHEQFF. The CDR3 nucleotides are TGCAGCGTTGGCTTCCGGGGGAGTATCCATGAGCAGTTCTTC.

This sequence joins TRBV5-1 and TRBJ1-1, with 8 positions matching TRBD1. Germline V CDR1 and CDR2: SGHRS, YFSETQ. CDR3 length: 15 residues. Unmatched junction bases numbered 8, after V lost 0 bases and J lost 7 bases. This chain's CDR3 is CASSLEGQVKSEAFF. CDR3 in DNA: TGCGCCAGCAGCTTGGAGGGACAGGTTAAGAGTGAAGCTTTCTTT.

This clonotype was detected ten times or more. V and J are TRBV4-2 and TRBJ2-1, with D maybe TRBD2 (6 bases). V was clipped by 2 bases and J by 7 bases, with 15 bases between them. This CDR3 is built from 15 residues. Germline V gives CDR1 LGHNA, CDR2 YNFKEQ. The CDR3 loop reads CASSQSLRGGNEQFF. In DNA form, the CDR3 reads TGTGCCAGCAGCCAATCTTTGCGGGGAGGAAATGAGCAGTTCTTC.

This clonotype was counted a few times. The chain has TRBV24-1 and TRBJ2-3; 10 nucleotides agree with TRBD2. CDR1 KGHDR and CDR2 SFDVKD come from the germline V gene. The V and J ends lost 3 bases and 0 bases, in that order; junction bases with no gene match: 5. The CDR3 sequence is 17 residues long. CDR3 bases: TGTGCCACCAGTGATCGACTAGCGGGCTCTAGCACAGATACGCAGTATTTT. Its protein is CATSDRLAGSSTDTQYF.

This chain's CDR3 is CASSKTSGALTDTQYF. The CDR3 nucleotides are TGCGCCAGCAGTAAGACTAGCGGGGCCCTCACAGATACGCAGTATTTT. V usage is TRBV10-1 and J usage is TRBJ2-3; 11 bases map to TRBD2. Germline CDR1 and CDR2: WNHNN and SYGVQD (reference sequence). This CDR3 comprises 16 residues. Trimming cost V 5 bases and J 2 bases; bases outside gene matches: 6.

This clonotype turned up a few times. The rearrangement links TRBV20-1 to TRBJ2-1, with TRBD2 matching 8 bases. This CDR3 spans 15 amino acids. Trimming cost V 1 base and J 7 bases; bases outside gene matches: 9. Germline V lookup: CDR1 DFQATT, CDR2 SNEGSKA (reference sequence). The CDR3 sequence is CSARGAWTSRNEQFF. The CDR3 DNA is TGCAGTGCTAGAGGCGCTTGGACTAGCCGGAATGAGCAGTTCTTC.

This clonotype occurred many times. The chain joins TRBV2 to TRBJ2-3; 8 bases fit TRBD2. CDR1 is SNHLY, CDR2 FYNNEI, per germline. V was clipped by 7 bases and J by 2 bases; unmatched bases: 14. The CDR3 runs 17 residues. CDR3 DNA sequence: TGTGCCAGCAAGGCAATCGTAGGGACTAGACTCACAGATACGCAGTATTTT. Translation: CASKAIVGTRLTDTQYF. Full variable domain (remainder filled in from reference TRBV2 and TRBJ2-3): EPEVTQTPSHQVTQMGQEVILRCVPISNHLYFYWYRQILGQKVEFLVSFYNNEISEKSEIFDDQFSVERPDGSNFTLKIRSTKLEDSAMYFCASKAIVGTRLTDTQYFGPGTRLTVL.

The CDR3 DNA follows: TGCGCCAGCAGCTTTTCTAGCCTCTACGAGCAGTACTTC. Amino acid sequence: CASSFSSLYEQYF. This chain uses TRBV5-1 with TRBJ2-7; D is possibly TRBD2 (5 bases). The CDR3 consists of 13 residues. Germline loops: CDR1 SGHRS, CDR2 YFSETQ. The ends were cut back, 2 bases at V and 3 bases at J, with 9 bases in the middle.

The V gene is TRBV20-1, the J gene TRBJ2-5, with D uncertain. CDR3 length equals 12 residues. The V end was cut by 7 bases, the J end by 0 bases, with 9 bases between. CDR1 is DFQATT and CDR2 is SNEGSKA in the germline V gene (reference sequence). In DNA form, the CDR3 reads TGCAGTGGGGGATATAACCAAGAGACCCAGTACTTC. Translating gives CSGGYNQETQYF.

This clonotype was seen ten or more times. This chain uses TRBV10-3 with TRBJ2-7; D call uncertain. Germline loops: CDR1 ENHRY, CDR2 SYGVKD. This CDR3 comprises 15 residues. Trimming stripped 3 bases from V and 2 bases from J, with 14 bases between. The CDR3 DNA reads TGTGCCATCAGTGATAAGGGCGTAGGGACCTACGAGCAGTACTTC. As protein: CAISDKGVGTYEQYF.

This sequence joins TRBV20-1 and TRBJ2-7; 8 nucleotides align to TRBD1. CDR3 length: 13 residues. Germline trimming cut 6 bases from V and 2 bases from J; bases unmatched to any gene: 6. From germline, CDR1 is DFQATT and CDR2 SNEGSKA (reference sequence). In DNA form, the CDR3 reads TGCAGTGCCAGTCAGGGGGCCCCCTACGAGCAGTACTTC. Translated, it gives CSASQGAPYEQYF.